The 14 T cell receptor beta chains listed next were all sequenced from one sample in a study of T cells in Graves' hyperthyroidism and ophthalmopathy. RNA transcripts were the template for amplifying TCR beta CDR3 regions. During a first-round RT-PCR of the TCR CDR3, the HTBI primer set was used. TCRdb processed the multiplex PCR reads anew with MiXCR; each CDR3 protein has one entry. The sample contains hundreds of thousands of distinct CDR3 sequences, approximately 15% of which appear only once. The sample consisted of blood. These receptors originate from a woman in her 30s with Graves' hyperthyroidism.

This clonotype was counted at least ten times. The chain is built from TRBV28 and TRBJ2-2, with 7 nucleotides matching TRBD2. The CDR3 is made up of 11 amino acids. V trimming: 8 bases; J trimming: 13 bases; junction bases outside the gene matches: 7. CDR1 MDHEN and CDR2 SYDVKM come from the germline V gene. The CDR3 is CASLGGGRLFF. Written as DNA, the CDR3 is TGTGCCAGCCTGGGGGGGGGTCGGCTGTTTTTT.

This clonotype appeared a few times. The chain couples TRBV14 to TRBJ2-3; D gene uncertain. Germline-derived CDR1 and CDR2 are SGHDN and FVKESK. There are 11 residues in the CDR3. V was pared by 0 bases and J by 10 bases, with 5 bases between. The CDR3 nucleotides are TGTGCCAGCAGCCAAGAACCCCCGCAGTATTTT. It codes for CASSQEPPQYF.

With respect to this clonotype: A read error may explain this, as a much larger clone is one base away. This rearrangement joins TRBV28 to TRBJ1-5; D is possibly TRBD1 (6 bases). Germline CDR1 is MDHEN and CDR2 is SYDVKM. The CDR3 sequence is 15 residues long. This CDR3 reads CACSRARGQSQPQHF. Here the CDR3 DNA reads TGTGCCTGCAGCCGTGCCAGGGGTCAGAGTCAGCCCCAGCATTTT.

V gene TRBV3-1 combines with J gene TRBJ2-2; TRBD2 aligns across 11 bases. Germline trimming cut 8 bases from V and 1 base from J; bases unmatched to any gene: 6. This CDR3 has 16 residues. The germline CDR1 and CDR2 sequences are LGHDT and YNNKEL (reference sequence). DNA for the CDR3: TGTGCCAGCGGTGAACTAGCGGGAGAGAACACCGGGGAGCTGTTTTTT. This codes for CASGELAGENTGELFF.

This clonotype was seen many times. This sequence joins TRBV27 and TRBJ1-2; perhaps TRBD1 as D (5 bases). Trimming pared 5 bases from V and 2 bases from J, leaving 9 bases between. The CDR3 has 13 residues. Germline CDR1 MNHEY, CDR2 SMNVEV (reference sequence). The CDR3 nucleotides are TGTGCCAGCAGTAGGGCAGGGAACTATGGCTACACCTTC. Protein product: CASSRAGNYGYTF.

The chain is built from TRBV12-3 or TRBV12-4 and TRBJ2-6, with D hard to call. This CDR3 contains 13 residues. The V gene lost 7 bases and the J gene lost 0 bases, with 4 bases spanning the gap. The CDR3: CASTPSGANVLTF. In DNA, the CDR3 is TGTGCCAGCACCCCCTCTGGGGCCAACGTCCTGACTTTC.

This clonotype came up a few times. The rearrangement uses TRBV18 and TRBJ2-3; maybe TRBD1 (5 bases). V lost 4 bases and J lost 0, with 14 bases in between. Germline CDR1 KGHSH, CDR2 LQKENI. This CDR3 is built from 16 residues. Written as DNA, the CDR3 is TGTGCCAGCTCACGCATGGGGCGGTCTAGCACAGATACGCAGTATTTT. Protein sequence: CASSRMGRSSTDTQYF.

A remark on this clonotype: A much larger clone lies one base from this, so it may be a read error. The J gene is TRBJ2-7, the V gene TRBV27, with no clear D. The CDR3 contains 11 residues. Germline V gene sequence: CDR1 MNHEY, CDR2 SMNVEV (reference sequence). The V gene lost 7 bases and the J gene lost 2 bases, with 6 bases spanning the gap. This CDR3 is CASTFAYEQYF. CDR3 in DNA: TGTGCCAGCACCTTCGCCTACGAGCAGTACTTC.

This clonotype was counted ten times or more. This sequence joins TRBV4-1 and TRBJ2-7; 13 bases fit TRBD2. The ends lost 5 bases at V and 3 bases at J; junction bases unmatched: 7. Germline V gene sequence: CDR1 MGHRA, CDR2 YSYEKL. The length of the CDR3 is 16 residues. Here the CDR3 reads CASSRGTSGDRYEQYF. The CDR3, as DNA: TGCGCCAGCAGCAGAGGGACTAGCGGGGACCGCTACGAGCAGTACTTC.

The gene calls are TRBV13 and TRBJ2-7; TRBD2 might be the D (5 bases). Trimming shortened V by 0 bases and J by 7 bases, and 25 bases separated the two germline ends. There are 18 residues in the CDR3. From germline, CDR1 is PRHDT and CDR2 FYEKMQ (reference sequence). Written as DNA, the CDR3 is TGTGCCAGCAGCTTAGGCGCCGGACTTGGAGCCCCGAAGGGTGAGCAGTACTTC. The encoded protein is CASSLGAGLGAPKGEQYF.

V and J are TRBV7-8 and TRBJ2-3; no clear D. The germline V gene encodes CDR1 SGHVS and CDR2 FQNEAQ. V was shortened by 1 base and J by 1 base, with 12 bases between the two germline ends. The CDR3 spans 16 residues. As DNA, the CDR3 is TGTGCCAGCAGCTTAGGGGCCCGTAGGGGCACAGATACGCAGTATTTT. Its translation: CASSLGARRGTDTQYF.

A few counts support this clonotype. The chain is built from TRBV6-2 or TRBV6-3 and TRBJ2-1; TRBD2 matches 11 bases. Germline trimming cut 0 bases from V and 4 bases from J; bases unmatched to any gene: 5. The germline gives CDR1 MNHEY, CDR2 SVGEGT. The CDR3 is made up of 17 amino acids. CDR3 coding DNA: TGTGCCAGCAGTTACTCTAGCGGGAGGGCCGGGTACAATGAGCAGTTCTTC. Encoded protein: CASSYSSGRAGYNEQFF.

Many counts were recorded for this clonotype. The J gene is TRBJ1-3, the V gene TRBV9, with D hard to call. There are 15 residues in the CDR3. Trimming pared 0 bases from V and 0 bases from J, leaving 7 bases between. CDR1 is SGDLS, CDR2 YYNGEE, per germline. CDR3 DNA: TGTGCCAGCAGCGTAGGGCACGACTCTGGAAACACCATATATTTT. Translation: CASSVGHDSGNTIYF.

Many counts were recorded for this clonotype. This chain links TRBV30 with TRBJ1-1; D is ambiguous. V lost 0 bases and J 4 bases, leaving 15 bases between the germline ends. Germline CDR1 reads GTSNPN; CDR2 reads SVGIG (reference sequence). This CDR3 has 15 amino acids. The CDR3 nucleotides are TGTGCCTGGAGTGTACTGTCTTCCCTGGGCACTGAAGCTTTCTTT. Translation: CAWSVLSSLGTEAFF.